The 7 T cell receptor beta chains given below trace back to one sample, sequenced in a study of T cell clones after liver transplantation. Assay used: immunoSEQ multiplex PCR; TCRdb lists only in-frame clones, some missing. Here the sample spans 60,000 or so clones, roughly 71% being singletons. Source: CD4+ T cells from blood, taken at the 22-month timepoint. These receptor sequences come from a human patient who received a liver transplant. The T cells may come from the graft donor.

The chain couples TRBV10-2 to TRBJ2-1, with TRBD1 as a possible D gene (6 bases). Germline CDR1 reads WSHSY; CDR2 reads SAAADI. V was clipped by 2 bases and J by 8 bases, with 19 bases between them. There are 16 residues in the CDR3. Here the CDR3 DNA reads TGCGCCAGCAGTGAGGGTTTGGGTCAGGGGTCCGATGAGCAGTTCTTC. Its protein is CASSEGLGQGSDEQFF.

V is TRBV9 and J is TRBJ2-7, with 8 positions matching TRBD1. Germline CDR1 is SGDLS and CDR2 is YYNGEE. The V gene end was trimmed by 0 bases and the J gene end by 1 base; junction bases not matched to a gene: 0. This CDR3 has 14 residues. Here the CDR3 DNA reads TGTGCCAGCAGCGTAGGGGACAGGTCCTACGAGCAGTACTTC. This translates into CASSVGDRSYEQYF.

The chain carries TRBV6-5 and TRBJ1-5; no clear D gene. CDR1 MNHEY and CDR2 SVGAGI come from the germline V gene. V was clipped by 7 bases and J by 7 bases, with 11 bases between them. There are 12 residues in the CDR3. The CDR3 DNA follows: TGTGCCAGCAAAACCTCGGGCCAGCCCCAGCATTTT. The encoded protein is CASKTSGQPQHF.

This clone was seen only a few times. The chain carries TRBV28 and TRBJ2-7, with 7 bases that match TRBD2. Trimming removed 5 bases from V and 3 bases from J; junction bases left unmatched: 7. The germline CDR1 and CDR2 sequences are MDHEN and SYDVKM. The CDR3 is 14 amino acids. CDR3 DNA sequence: TGTGCCAGCAGTCCCCGTCCGGGGGGCTACGAGCAGTACTTC. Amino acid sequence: CASSPRPGGYEQYF.

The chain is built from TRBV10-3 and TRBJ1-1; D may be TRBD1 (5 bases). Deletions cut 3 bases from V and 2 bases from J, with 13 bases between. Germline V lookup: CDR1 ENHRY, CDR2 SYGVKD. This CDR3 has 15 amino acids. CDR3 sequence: CAISDKQGRNTEAFF. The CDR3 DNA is TGTGCCATCAGTGATAAGCAGGGCAGAAACACTGAAGCTTTCTTT.

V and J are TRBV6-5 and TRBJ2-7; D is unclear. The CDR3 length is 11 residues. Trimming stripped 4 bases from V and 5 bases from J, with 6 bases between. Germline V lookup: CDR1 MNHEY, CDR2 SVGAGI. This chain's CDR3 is CASSFLNEQYF. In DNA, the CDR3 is TGTGCCAGCAGTTTTTTGAACGAGCAGTACTTC.

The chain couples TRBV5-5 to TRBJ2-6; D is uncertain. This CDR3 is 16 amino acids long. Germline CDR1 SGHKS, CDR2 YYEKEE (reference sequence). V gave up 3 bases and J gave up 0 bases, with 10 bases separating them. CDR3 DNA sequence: TGTGCCAGCAGCTCTGGGGTGGGCTCTGGGGCCAACGTCCTGACTTTC. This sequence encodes CASSSGVGSGANVLTF.